One T cell receptor beta chain is described in this entry. Its cognate antigen is unknown. All patients were treatment-naive before thyroid surgery. Germline CDR1 is SNHLY and CDR2 is FYNNEI. Trimming removed 6 bases from V and 2 bases from J, with 15 bases in between. This CDR3 is 15 amino acids long. The record originates from a study of metastatic and nonmetastatic thyroid tumors. Study overall: Repertoire data that came from the blood and tumor or nodule tissue of malignant and benign thyroid patients were compared. General study findings and limits: It was reportedly found that TCR beta diversity was significantly higher in malignant thyroid tumors than in benign nodules, a difference seen in both blood and tumor samples.

Authors' data handling: The distant-metastasis classifier for papillary thyroid cancer was built from CDR3 differences across clinicopathological groups. TCRdb re-called the PCR reads through MiXCR. What appears here as the V and J calls and clone size reflects TCRdb's work, not the paper's. The table shows 12,000 to 15,000 clones, with roughly 28% occurring only once. This clonotype was sampled from a female donor with papillary thyroid cancer or a benign thyroid nodule (not recorded which). Some clones in this sample may be carry-over from other donors' samples. The V call is TRBV2, the J call TRBJ2-3; TRBD2 is a possible D gene (6 bases). The sequenced material came from blood. The CDR3 sequence is CASSFQGEVTDTQYF. For the CDR3, the DNA is TGTGCCAGCAGCTTCCAAGGGGAGGTCACAGATACGCAGTATTTT.